Listed here are 25 T cell receptor beta chains from one sample, sequenced in a study of cytomegalovirus exposure and HLA in healthy donors. Here immunoSEQ multiplex PCR was the method, and the copy in TCRdb shows in-frame clones only, minus some. The table lists some 60,000 clones, about 96% of them singletons. Material for sequencing was PBMCs. The receptors were gathered from a man between 18 and 29 years old in good health and CMV-seronegative.

The CDR3, as DNA: TGTGCCAGCAGCTACTGGGCTTCCCGCTACGAGCAGTACTTC. Residues: CASSYWASRYEQYF. The chain joins TRBV5-6 to TRBJ2-7, with D hard to call. The CDR3 covers 14 residues. Trimming left V 3 bases short and J 3 bases short, with 13 bases between. Germline V gene data show CDR1 as SGHDT and CDR2 as YYEEEE.

This sequence joins TRBV28 and TRBJ2-7; 10 bases fit TRBD1. CDR1 is MDHEN and CDR2 is SYDVKM in the germline V gene. The CDR3 has 18 amino acids. V was clipped by 6 bases and J by 4 bases; unmatched bases: 18. CDR3 in DNA: TGTGCCAGCAGCCAATTAGGGACAGGGGAAAGGGGTCGTTACGAGCAGTACTTC. Translation gives CASSQLGTGERGRYEQYF.

The rearrangement joins TRBV4-1 to TRBJ2-3, with D perhaps matching TRBD2 (6 bases). Germline values: CDR1 MGHRA, CDR2 YSYEKL. The CDR3 runs 17 residues. V was clipped by 4 bases and J by 4 bases, with 21 bases between them. The CDR3 DNA follows: TGCGCCAGCAGCCGGAGGCAGTCGGGAGAAGGGGCAGATACGCAGTATTTT. As protein: CASSRRQSGEGADTQYF.

The chain links TRBV18 to TRBJ2-7; 10 bases are a match to TRBD1. This CDR3 has 15 residues. After removal of 5 bases from V and 6 bases from J, the junction contained 10 bases not matched to a gene. CDR1 and CDR2 from the germline V gene are KGHSH and LQKENI. The CDR3 loop reads CASSSRGQGGREQYF. Here the CDR3 DNA reads TGTGCCAGCTCATCGCGAGGACAGGGGGGTCGCGAGCAGTACTTC.

The J gene is TRBJ2-7, the V gene TRBV6-1, with 9 bases identical to TRBD1. Germline V CDR1 and CDR2: MNHNS, SASEGT. The V gene end was trimmed by 2 bases and the J gene end by 3 bases; junction bases not matched to a gene: 5. The CDR3 extends over 15 amino acids. The CDR3 loop reads CASSEPGQGGYEQYF. CDR3 coding DNA: TGTGCCAGCAGTGAACCGGGACAGGGTGGCTACGAGCAGTACTTC.

The chain carries TRBV15 and TRBJ1-1; 8 bases map to TRBD1. J gave up 3 bases and V 1 base, and 7 bases lay outside the gene matches. The length of the CDR3 is 16 residues. Germline V gene lookup returns CDR1 LNHNV and CDR2 YYDKDF (reference sequence). Here the CDR3 reads CATSRATTGVDTEAFF. The CDR3 region has the DNA TGTGCCACCAGCAGAGCAACGACAGGGGTGGACACTGAAGCTTTCTTT.

The chain combines TRBV18 with TRBJ2-3; maybe TRBD2 (6 bases). V lost 1 base and J 2 bases, leaving 13 bases between the germline ends. Germline V CDR1 and CDR2: KGHSH, LQKENI. This CDR3 is built from 16 residues. The CDR3 DNA sequence: TGTGCCAGCTCACCACGCCTAGCGCGATACACAGATACGCAGTATTTT. Protein: CASSPRLARYTDTQYF.

The chain is built from TRBV27 and TRBJ2-5, with 10 positions matching TRBD2. The CDR3 extends over 14 amino acids. The germline V gene has CDR1 MNHEY and CDR2 SMNVEV (reference sequence). Trimming at V came to 8 bases and at J to 2 bases, leaving 5 bases not matched to a gene. CDR3 region: CASRLAGVQETQYF. The DNA of the CDR3 is TGTGCCAGCCGGCTAGCGGGAGTTCAAGAGACCCAGTACTTC.

J is TRBJ2-1 and V is TRBV11-3, with no clear D. The germline V gene encodes CDR1 SGHNT and CDR2 YENEEA. V was trimmed by 5 bases and J by 4 bases, leaving 15 bases between them. This CDR3 is built from 15 residues. This CDR3 is CASSPMLAAYNEQFF. The CDR3 region has the DNA TGTGCCAGCAGCCCGATGCTGGCGGCATACAATGAGCAGTTCTTC.

The V and J genes are TRBV28 and TRBJ2-7; 11 bases are shared with TRBD2. Trimming cost V 4 bases and J 3 bases; bases outside gene matches: 14. This CDR3 comprises 18 residues. CDR1 and CDR2 (germline): MDHEN, SYDVKM. CDR3 bases: TGTGCCAGCAGTTCGGGACTAGCGGAAGACCCTTATGGCTACGAGCAGTACTTC. Translated, it gives CASSSGLAEDPYGYEQYF.

The chain joins TRBV10-1 to TRBJ2-2; D possibly corresponds to TRBD2 (5 bases). Germline values: CDR1 WNHNN, CDR2 SYGVQD (reference sequence). This CDR3 is built from 13 residues. Trimming took off 5 bases at V and 1 base at J, with 5 bases between the two ends. The CDR3 nucleotides are TGCGCCAGCAGTCGGGAGAACACCGGGGAGCTGTTTTTT. The encoded protein is CASSRENTGELFF.

The rearrangement links TRBV10-2 to TRBJ2-7; a possible D gene is TRBD1 (5 bases). V was shortened by 10 bases and J by 1 base, with 14 bases between the two germline ends. The CDR3 runs to 13 residues. Germline CDR1 WSHSY, CDR2 SAAADI. This CDR3 reads CATGGARSYEQYF. CDR3 DNA: TGCGCCACCGGTGGGGCGAGGTCCTACGAGCAGTACTTC.

V and J are TRBV28 and TRBJ1-3; no clear D. The CDR3 extends over 13 amino acids. Germline values: CDR1 MDHEN, CDR2 SYDVKM. V lost 3 bases and J lost 3, with 6 bases in between. The CDR3 sequence is CASSLRIGNTIYF. The CDR3 nucleotides read TGTGCCAGCAGTTTGCGGATTGGAAACACCATATATTTT.

This rearrangement joins TRBV5-5 to TRBJ2-7, with TRBD2 matching 12 bases. This CDR3 is 17 amino acids long. Looked up from germline, CDR1 is SGHKS and CDR2 is YYEKEE (reference sequence). V shed 4 bases and J 0 bases; nucleotides not matched to a gene: 8. The CDR3 protein is CASSVLAGGSSSYEQYF. CDR3 coding DNA: TGTGCCAGCAGCGTACTAGCGGGAGGTTCCAGCTCCTACGAGCAGTACTTC.

This sequence joins TRBV5-6 and TRBJ2-7, with 12 bases aligning to TRBD2. This CDR3 has 15 amino acids. Germline loops: CDR1 SGHDT, CDR2 YYEEEE. V lost 2 bases, J lost 3 bases, and 3 bases stayed unmatched. CDR3 loop: CASSFGTSGRYEQYF. The CDR3, as DNA: TGTGCCAGCAGCTTCGGGACTAGCGGGCGCTACGAGCAGTACTTC.

The chain employs TRBV9 and TRBJ2-3; TRBD1 agrees at 7 bases. V was pared by 4 bases and J by 3 bases, with 11 bases of the junction left unmatched. Germline lookup yields CDR1 SGDLS and CDR2 YYNGEE. The CDR3 consists of 16 residues. The CDR3 DNA is TGTGCCAGCAGCCCGAAAAGGGGGCCTCGGACAGATACGCAGTATTTT. It is translated as CASSPKRGPRTDTQYF.

V usage is TRBV5-6 and J usage is TRBJ2-7; D may be TRBD2 (5 bases). Germline V gene lookup returns CDR1 SGHDT and CDR2 YYEEEE. V shed 2 bases and J shed 2 bases, with 11 bases lying between them. CDR3 length: 14 amino acids. CDR3 sequence (DNA): TGTGCCAGCAGCTTACTAAGCGGTACCTACGAGCAGTACTTC. This codes for CASSLLSGTYEQYF.

The chain has TRBV5-6 and TRBJ2-7, with D possibly being TRBD1 (6 bases). This CDR3 region has 17 residues. V gave up 2 bases and J gave up 5 bases, with 23 bases separating them. Germline V CDR1 and CDR2: SGHDT, YYEEEE. The CDR3 sequence: CASSFLLFPTPGDEQYF. The CDR3 DNA is TGTGCCAGCAGCTTCCTATTGTTCCCTACCCCAGGGGACGAGCAGTACTTC.

The V and J genes are TRBV6-6 and TRBJ2-7, with 11 bases matching TRBD2. The length of the CDR3 is 16 residues. The trim removed 5 bases at V and 3 bases at J, leaving 9 bases unmatched. CDR1 and CDR2 (germline): MNHNY, SVGAGI (reference sequence). In DNA, the CDR3 is TGTGCCAGCAGTAATCCGACCGGGACTAGCGGCTACGAGCAGTACTTC. Translated, it gives CASSNPTGTSGYEQYF.

The V gene is TRBV27, the J gene TRBJ2-2; TRBD2 matches 8 bases. This CDR3 is built from 15 residues. J lost 6 bases, V lost 4 bases, and 7 bases had no gene match. Germline V gene sequence: CDR1 MNHEY, CDR2 SMNVEV (reference sequence). The CDR3 here is CASSYGTSFPGELFF. CDR3 sequence (DNA): TGTGCCAGCAGTTATGGGACTAGTTTCCCCGGGGAGCTGTTTTTT.

This clone was observed a single time. In DNA form, the CDR3 reads TGTGCCATCAGTGAGCAGGGTATCTCCTACAATGAGCAGTTCTTC. Protein product: CAISEQGISYNEQFF. The V gene is TRBV10-3, the J gene TRBJ2-1, with TRBD1 as a possible D gene (5 bases). CDR1 and CDR2 (germline): ENHRY, SYGVKD. V lost 2 bases to trimming and J lost 0 bases, with 8 bases between them. The CDR3 consists of 15 residues.

The chain recombines TRBV5-1 with TRBJ2-2; maybe TRBD1 (5 bases). Trimming took off 4 bases at V and 0 bases at J, with 10 bases between the two ends. This CDR3 has 15 amino acids. CDR1 and CDR2 from the germline V gene are SGHRS and YFSETQ. The CDR3: CASSPTTANTGELFF. The CDR3, as DNA: TGCGCCAGCAGCCCGACGACAGCGAACACCGGGGAGCTGTTTTTT.

The chain recombines TRBV6-1 with TRBJ2-3; TRBD1 aligns across 10 bases. The V and J ends lost 5 bases and 4 bases, in that order; junction bases with no gene match: 6. The V gene's germline CDR1 is MNHNS and CDR2 SASEGT. The length of the CDR3 is 15 residues. In nucleotides, the CDR3 is TGTGCCAGCAGTCGGGACAGGGGTAGCTCAGATACGCAGTATTTT. Translated, it gives CASSRDRGSSDTQYF.

The chain has TRBV7-2 and TRBJ2-7, with TRBD2 matching 14 bases. The trim removed 5 bases at V and 5 bases at J, leaving 5 bases unmatched. There are 15 residues in the CDR3. Germline values: CDR1 SGHTA, CDR2 FQGNSA. The CDR3 DNA reads TGTGCCAGCAGCCCGGGACTAGCGGGAGTAAACGAGCAGTACTTC. Its translation is CASSPGLAGVNEQYF.

The chain is built from TRBV7-2 and TRBJ2-1, with 13 bases matching TRBD2. Trimming at V came to 5 bases and at J to 8 bases, leaving 12 bases not matched to a gene. Germline loops: CDR1 SGHTA, CDR2 FQGNSA. This CDR3 is 17 amino acids long. The CDR3 here is CASSRSRLAGGIDEQFF. The CDR3, as DNA: TGTGCCAGCAGCCGATCCCGACTAGCGGGAGGCATCGATGAGCAGTTCTTC.